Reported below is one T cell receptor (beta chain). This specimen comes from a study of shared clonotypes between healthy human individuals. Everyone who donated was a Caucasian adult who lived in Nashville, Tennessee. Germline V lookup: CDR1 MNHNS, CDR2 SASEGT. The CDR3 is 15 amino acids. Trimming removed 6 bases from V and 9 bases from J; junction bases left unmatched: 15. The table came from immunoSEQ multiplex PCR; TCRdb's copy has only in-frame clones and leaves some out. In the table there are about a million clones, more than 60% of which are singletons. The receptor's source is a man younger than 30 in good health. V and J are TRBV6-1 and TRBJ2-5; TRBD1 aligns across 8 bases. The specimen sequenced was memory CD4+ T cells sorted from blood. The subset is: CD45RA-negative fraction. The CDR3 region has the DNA TGTGCCAGCAGGATCGAGACAGGGGCTGAGGGCGCCCAGTACTTC. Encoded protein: CASRIETGAEGAQYF.